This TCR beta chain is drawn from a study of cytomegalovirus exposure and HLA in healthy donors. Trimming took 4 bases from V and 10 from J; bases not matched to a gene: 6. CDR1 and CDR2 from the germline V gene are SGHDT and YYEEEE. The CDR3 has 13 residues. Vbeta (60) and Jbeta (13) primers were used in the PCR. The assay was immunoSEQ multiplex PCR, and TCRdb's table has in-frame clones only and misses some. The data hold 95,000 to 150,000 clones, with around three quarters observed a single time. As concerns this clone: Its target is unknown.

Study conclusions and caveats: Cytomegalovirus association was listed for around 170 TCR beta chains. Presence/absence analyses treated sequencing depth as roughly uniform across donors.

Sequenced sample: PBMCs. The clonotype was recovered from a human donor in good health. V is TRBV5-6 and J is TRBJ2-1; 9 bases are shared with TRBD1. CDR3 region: CASSGDRAWEQFF. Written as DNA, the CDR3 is TGTGCCAGCAGCGGGGACAGGGCTTGGGAGCAGTTCTTC.